This T cell receptor (beta chain) was documented in a study of blood T cell repertoires in COVID-19. For the study at large: PBMCs, B-cell-depleted T cells, or T cells were the source of the cDNA or gDNA that made up the material.

Measured with immunoSEQ multiplex PCR; TCRdb has only the in-frame clones, and not every one. Of 250,000 to 300,000 clones listed, roughly 85% are singletons. The source is a man aged 45-65 years with active or convalescent COVID-19. Sequencing used peripheral blood.

CDR3 sequence: CASSFQGGEQYF. CDR3 sequence (DNA): TGTGCCAGCAGCTTTCAAGGGGGCGAGCAGTACTTC. The chain links TRBV5-4 to TRBJ2-7; TRBD1 might be the D (6 bases). In germline, CDR1 is SGHNT, CDR2 YYREEE (reference sequence). Deletions cut 2 bases from V and 6 bases from J, with 9 bases between. The CDR3 is made up of 12 amino acids.